This TCR beta chain stems from a study of cytomegalovirus exposure and HLA in healthy donors. Trimming removed 0 bases from V and 4 bases from J, with 6 bases in between. This CDR3 region has 13 residues. Germline V CDR1 and CDR2: MNHEY, SVGAGI. General study results and limits: Most TCR beta V segments were productive about 87% or about 30% of the time in an earlier analysis.

PCR involved 60 Vbeta and 13 Jbeta primers. TCRdb's copy holds only in-frame clones and misses some; the assay was immunoSEQ multiplex PCR. This table has 220,000 or so clones, around 80% appearing once. A note on this clone: Antigen unknown.

The chain carries TRBV6-5 and TRBJ1-2; perhaps TRBD1 as D (5 bases). The TCR originated in a man aged 50-59 years in good health and CMV-seronegative. The sequenced material came from PBMCs. The CDR3 bases are TGTGCCAGCAGTTACTCGGGGGGCTATGGCTACACCTTC. Amino acids: CASSYSGGYGYTF.